A selection of T cell receptor beta chains follows, all from one sample in a study of shared clonotypes between healthy human individuals. Sequencing used immunoSEQ multiplex PCR; TCRdb keeps in-frame clones, though not all of them. The table lists about 610,000 clones, about 96% of them singletons. The sample was naive CD8+ T cells sorted from blood. Source of these receptors: a woman in her 30s in good health. Both conserved end residues are part of each CDR3. The order of the fields is V gene, clone size, D gene, CDR3 length, J gene, CDR3 protein, CDR3 DNA. D genes are given only for firm matches. Part of the rows lack a size; the others show once, few, many or a class for expanded clones.

V: TRBV29-1
size: .
D: .
length: 13
J: TRBJ1-1
CDR3: CSVEGTYSTEAFF
DNA: TGCAGCGTTGAAGGGACTTATTCCACTGAAGCTTTCTTT

V: TRBV6-5
size: .
D: .
length: 13
J: TRBJ1-1
CDR3: CASSYSQASWAFF
DNA: TGTGCCAGCAGTTACAGCCAAGCGAGTTGGGCTTTCTTT

V: TRBV5-6
size: .
D: .
length: 15
J: TRBJ2-7
CDR3: CASSGPPGAIHEQYF
DNA: TGTGCCAGCAGCGGACCACCGGGAGCGATTCACGAGCAGTACTTC

V: TRBV27
size: .
D: .
length: 14
J: TRBJ2-7
CDR3: CASSLSPRSYEQYF
DNA: TGTGCCAGCAGTTTGAGTCCCCGCTCCTACGAGCAGTACTTC

V: TRBV6-5
size: .
D: .
length: 15
J: TRBJ2-3
CDR3: CASSSGPEGTDTQYF
DNA: TGTGCCAGCAGTTCCGGACCAGAGGGCACAGATACGCAGTATTTT

V: TRBV10-3
size: .
D: TRBD1
length: 15
J: TRBJ1-5
CDR3: CATKQGDFSNQPQHF
DNA: TGTGCCACCAAACAGGGGGATTTTAGCAATCAGCCCCAGCATTTT

V: TRBV20-1
size: .
D: .
length: 10
J: TRBJ2-1
CDR3: CSDSYNEQFF
DNA: TGCAGTGACTCGTACAATGAGCAGTTCTTC

V: TRBV2
size: .
D: TRBD1
length: 22
J: TRBJ1-5
CDR3: CASSDWQGAHSPILYSNQPQHF
DNA: TGTGCCAGCAGTGATTGGCAGGGGGCCCATTCGCCCATTCTGTATAGCAATCAGCCCCAGCATTTT

V: TRBV28
size: .
D: .
length: 17
J: TRBJ1-2
CDR3: CASSFGGWRWANYGYTF
DNA: TGTGCCAGCAGTTTCGGAGGTTGGAGGTGGGCTAACTATGGCTACACCTTC

V: TRBV14
size: .
D: TRBD1
length: 15
J: TRBJ1-1
CDR3: CASSPERQGATEAFF
DNA: TGTGCCAGCAGCCCCGAACGACAGGGGGCAACTGAAGCTTTCTTT

V: TRBV7-9
size: .
D: TRBD2
length: 17
J: TRBJ2-2
CDR3: CASSWGLAGVLTGELFF
DNA: TGTGCCAGCAGCTGGGGACTAGCGGGAGTCTTGACCGGGGAGCTGTTTTTT

V: TRBV15
size: .
D: .
length: 14
J: TRBJ1-5
CDR3: CATSKGDSNQPQHF
DNA: TGTGCCACCAGCAAGGGGGATAGCAATCAGCCCCAGCATTTT

V: TRBV7-3
size: .
D: .
length: 16
J: TRBJ2-1
CDR3: CASSLGQPTSYNEQFF
DNA: TGTGCCAGCAGCTTAGGGCAGCCCACCTCCTACAATGAGCAGTTCTTC

V: TRBV11-2
size: .
D: TRBD1
length: 19
J: TRBJ2-1
CDR3: CASSLVVGQGVLQYNEQFF
DNA: TGTGCCAGCAGCTTAGTAGTGGGCCAGGGGGTTTTGCAGTACAATGAGCAGTTCTTC

V: TRBV28
size: .
D: .
length: 15
J: TRBJ1-2
CDR3: CASSLFPKEGYGYTF
DNA: TGTGCCAGCAGTTTATTCCCCAAGGAGGGCTATGGCTACACCTTC

V: TRBV30
size: .
D: .
length: 13
J: TRBJ2-7
CDR3: CAWSWGFASEQYF
DNA: TGTGCCTGGAGTTGGGGTTTTGCCTCCGAGCAGTACTTC

V: TRBV19
size: .
D: TRBD2
length: 15
J: TRBJ2-1
CDR3: CAAAGDGAPYNEQFF
DNA: TGTGCCGCCGCGGGAGACGGGGCCCCCTACAATGAGCAGTTCTTC

V: TRBV10-3
size: .
D: .
length: 12
J: TRBJ2-7
CDR3: CAISEGSWEQYF
DNA: TGTGCCATCAGTGAAGGGTCATGGGAGCAGTACTTC

V: TRBV28
size: once
D: TRBD1
length: 16
J: TRBJ2-7
CDR3: CASSFGQGQESYEQYF
DNA: TGTGCCAGCAGTTTCGGGCAAGGACAGGAAAGCTACGAGCAGTACTTC

V: TRBV7-9
size: .
D: TRBD2
length: 17
J: TRBJ2-2
CDR3: CASSPRLAGGLTGELFF
DNA: TGTGCCAGCAGCCCCCGACTAGCGGGAGGCTTAACCGGGGAGCTGTTTTTT

V: TRBV11-1
size: .
D: .
length: 12
J: TRBJ1-2
CDR3: CASETGGNGYTF
DNA: TGTGCCAGCGAAACTGGGGGGAATGGCTACACCTTC

V: TRBV13
size: .
D: TRBD2
length: 16
J: TRBJ2-1
CDR3: CASSNPGTSGNNEQFF
DNA: TGTGCCAGCAGCAATCCCGGGACTAGCGGCAACAATGAGCAGTTCTTC

V: TRBV7-9
size: .
D: .
length: 14
J: TRBJ2-5
CDR3: CASSLISRPGAQYF
DNA: TGTGCCAGCAGCTTAATAAGTCGGCCGGGGGCCCAGTACTTC

V: TRBV4-1
size: .
D: .
length: 14
J: TRBJ2-1
CDR3: CASRVWESDNGQFF
DNA: TGCGCCAGCAGAGTCTGGGAGTCGGACAATGGGCAGTTCTTC

V: TRBV11-2
size: .
D: .
length: 15
J: TRBJ1-1
CDR3: CASSFPGAVNTEAFF
DNA: TGTGCCAGCAGCTTTCCCGGGGCGGTGAACACTGAAGCTTTCTTT

V: TRBV7-9
size: .
D: .
length: 14
J: TRBJ2-7
CDR3: CASNAGSPLSEQYF
DNA: TGTGCCAGCAATGCGGGTAGCCCCCTTAGCGAGCAGTACTTC

V: TRBV2
size: .
D: TRBD1
length: 17
J: TRBJ1-1
CDR3: CASSEDGTGPLNTEAFF
DNA: TGTGCCAGCAGTGAAGACGGGACAGGGCCCTTGAACACTGAAGCTTTCTTT